This TCR beta chain originates from a study of CD8 T cells in ankylosing spondylitis. General study results and limits: Reportedly, significant enrichment of disease-linked clones occurred in matched ankylosing spondylitis synovial fluid.

A single record per CDR3 protein comes from TCRdb applying MiXCR to the 5' RACE reads. The data hold some 130,000 distinct CDR3 sequences, with approximately 7.3% observed a single time. This clonotype was seen many times. The antigen is not known. Sequenced sample: blood, either unsorted or a sorted T cell fraction (not recorded which). The receptor comes from a female donor with ankylosing spondylitis or in good health (not recorded which).

The CDR3 loop reads CASSQGRGTNYGYTF. The CDR3 DNA sequence: TGTGCCAGCAGCCAAGGTCGCGGGACTAACTATGGCTACACCTTC. The genes are TRBV3-1 and TRBJ1-2; D not certain. Deletions cut 1 base from V and 0 bases from J, with 9 bases between. The CDR3 has 15 residues. CDR1 and CDR2 from the germline V gene are LGHDT and YNNKEL (reference sequence).